This T cell receptor beta chain came from a study of T cell responses to AZD1222 COVID-19 vaccine. Sequenced by immunoSEQ multiplex PCR; TCRdb stores in-frame clones only, minus some. In the table there are about 170,000 clones, around 88% of which are singletons. The CDR3 contains 16 residues. Per germline, CDR1 LNHDA and CDR2 SQIVND (reference sequence). V lost 0 bases to trimming and J lost 4 bases; unmatched junction nucleotides: 6. This sequence originates from an adult who received the AZD1222 COVID-19 vaccine. The rearrangement joins TRBV19 to TRBJ1-5; 7 nucleotides agree with TRBD1. The material sequenced was peripheral blood, taken 28 days after the second AZD1222 dose. CDR3 region: CASSIDTGAPNQPQHF. The CDR3 coding sequence is TGTGCCAGTAGTATAGATACAGGGGCCCCAAATCAGCCCCAGCATTTT.